This T cell receptor (beta chain) was sequenced during a study of blood T cell repertoires in COVID-19. Study at large: Sources were T cells, B-cell-depleted T cells, or PBMCs; the material itself was cDNA or gDNA.

The V gene's germline CDR1 is SGHNT and CDR2 YYREEE (reference sequence). There are 17 residues in the CDR3. V shed 4 bases and J 10 bases; nucleotides not matched to a gene: 19. Original processing methods: Scientists estimated how many nucleated cells there were by amplifying reference gene primers. This table comes from immunoSEQ multiplex PCR, and its TCRdb copy is limited to in-frame clones, with some not included. That table gives V, J and clone size, and the DNA gave D and trimming. This table has a few hundred thousand clones, approximately 85% appearing once. Enrollees, roughly 18 to 89 years old, lived in 24 US areas. Recovered participants had two consecutive negative NP/OP PCR tests, healthcare professional clearance, or symptom resolution.

The rearrangement joins TRBV5-4 to TRBJ2-1, with 8 nucleotides matching TRBD1. Sequencing was done on a sample of PBMCs or T cells enriched from blood (not recorded which). This clonotype was sampled from a man younger than 45 who had recovered from COVID-19. DNA for the CDR3: TGTGCCAGCAGCCCTTACCTCGGACAGGGTTCCTCCGGGGAGCAGTTCTTC. Translated, it gives CASSPYLGQGSSGEQFF.